The 21 T cell receptor beta chains below all came from one sample that was sequenced in a study of T cells in Graves' hyperthyroidism and ophthalmopathy. Amplification of TCR beta CDR3 regions used RNA as the template. A first-round RT-PCR of the TCR CDR3 used the HTBI primer set. TCRdb called the multiplex PCR reads again in MiXCR, with one record for every CDR3 protein. The sample contains some 270,000 distinct CDR3 sequences, roughly 13% of which appear only once. The sequencing sample was made of blood. Receptors were obtained from a woman aged 40 to 50 with Graves' hyperthyroidism.

This clonotype was picked up a small number of times. The chain recombines TRBV12-3 or TRBV12-4 with TRBJ1-3; D call uncertain. Trimming stripped 5 bases from V and 0 bases from J, with 17 bases between. This CDR3 region has 17 residues. The CDR3 protein is CASSPSYSGFSGNTIYF. Here the CDR3 DNA reads TGTGCCAGCAGTCCAAGCTATTCGGGATTCTCTGGAAACACCATATATTTT.

This clonotype has at least ten counts. The rearrangement joins TRBV9 to TRBJ2-7; perhaps TRBD2 as D (7 bases). CDR3 size: 15 residues. Trimming left V 6 bases short and J 1 base short, with 17 bases between. Looked up from germline, CDR1 is SGDLS and CDR2 is YYNGEE. The CDR3 loop is CASNPTGRASYEQYF. The CDR3 DNA reads as TGTGCCAGCAACCCAACAGGGAGGGCATCCTACGAGCAGTACTTC.

The chain combines TRBV20-1 with TRBJ1-5; weak D call: TRBD1 (5 bases). Germline loops: CDR1 DFQATT, CDR2 SNEGSKA (reference sequence). CDR3 length: 16 residues. Trimming left V 3 bases short and J 4 bases short, with 19 bases between. This CDR3 is CSASSYLDTKNQPQHF. CDR3 DNA sequence: TGCAGTGCTAGTTCCTACTTGGACACAAAAAATCAGCCCCAGCATTTT.

The V call is TRBV14, the J call TRBJ2-3, with TRBD1 matching 10 bases. This CDR3 has 15 residues. CDR1 is SGHDN and CDR2 is FVKESK in the germline V gene. V dropped 3 bases and J dropped 2; count of bases not matched to a gene: 2. CDR3 DNA: TGTGCCAGCAGCCAGGGACAGGGGTTCACAGATACGCAGTATTTT. Translating it yields CASSQGQGFTDTQYF. Full variable domain (missing parts from reference TRBV14 and TRBJ2-3): EAGVTQFPSHSVIEKGQTVTLRCDPISGHDNLYWYRRVMGKEIKFLLHFVKESKQDESGMPNNRFLAERTGGTYSTLKVQPAELEDSGVYFCASSQGQGFTDTQYFGPGTRLTVL.

The chain has TRBV6-1 and TRBJ1-5; D may be TRBD1 (6 bases). The CDR3 covers 13 residues. Germline values: CDR1 MNHNS, CDR2 SASEGT. Trimming left V 6 bases short and J 5 bases short, with 11 bases between. The CDR3 region is CASRRGFHQPQHF. Here the CDR3 DNA reads TGTGCCAGCAGGAGGGGGTTCCATCAGCCCCAGCATTTT.

The chain combines TRBV7-8 with TRBJ2-2; 7 nucleotides match TRBD1. The length of the CDR3 is 14 residues. V was clipped by 5 bases and J by 7 bases; unmatched bases: 7. Germline V lookup: CDR1 SGHVS, CDR2 FQNEAQ. The CDR3 reads CASSLDRRSGELFF. CDR3 coding DNA: TGTGCCAGCAGCCTGGACAGGAGGAGCGGGGAGCTGTTTTTT.

This clonotype was observed at least ten times. This rearrangement joins TRBV6-1 to TRBJ2-5; no clear D. V lost 7 bases and J lost 5, with 11 bases in between. The CDR3 totals 12 residues. Germline V gene data show CDR1 as MNHNS and CDR2 as SASEGT. This CDR3 is CASMSRGETQYF. The CDR3 DNA reads as TGTGCCAGCATGTCCCGTGGTGAGACCCAGTACTTC.

This clonotype was counted many times. The gene calls are TRBV11-1 and TRBJ2-3, with TRBD2 matching 10 bases. Trimming took 2 bases from V and 5 from J; bases not matched to a gene: 4. The CDR3 sequence is 15 residues long. Germline CDR1 and CDR2: SGHAT and FQDESV (reference sequence). CDR3: CASSLLAGGIDTQYF. CDR3 DNA: TGTGCCAGCAGCTTATTAGCGGGAGGAATAGATACGCAGTATTTT.

This clonotype turned up a few times. The chain has TRBV7-2 and TRBJ1-5; 7 bases are a match to TRBD1. Per the germline V gene, CDR1 is SGHTA and CDR2 is FQGNSA. V was pared by 7 bases and J by 4 bases, with 13 bases of the junction left unmatched. The CDR3 extends over 16 amino acids. The CDR3 DNA reads TGTGCCAGCACCCTATCCACCTGGACAGGAAATCAGCCCCAGCATTTT. This encodes CASTLSTWTGNQPQHF.

This clonotype was counted many times. The chain is built from TRBV2 and TRBJ2-7; no definite D call. The V gene's germline CDR1 is SNHLY and CDR2 FYNNEI. The germline V and J ends were trimmed by 1 base and 2 bases, with 12 bases remaining between them. The CDR3 runs 15 residues. CDR3 DNA sequence: TGTGCCAGCAGTGAAGGCGCAGGTCTCCCCTACGAGCAGTACTTC. This translates into CASSEGAGLPYEQYF.

The V call is TRBV19, the J call TRBJ2-2, with 12 positions matching TRBD2. The CDR3 has 18 residues. The V gene end was trimmed by 7 bases and the J gene end by 6 bases; junction bases not matched to a gene: 15. CDR1 is LNHDA, CDR2 SQIVND, per germline (reference sequence). The CDR3 region is CASKWGHRRLAGAGELFF. The CDR3 nucleotides are TGTGCCAGTAAGTGGGGACATCGCCGACTAGCGGGAGCCGGGGAGCTGTTTTTT. The full variable domain, with the rest looked up from reference TRBV19 and TRBJ2-2, is DGGITQSPKYLFRKEGQNVTLSCEQNLNHDAMYWYRQDPGQGLRLIYYSQIVNDFQKGDIAEGYSVSREKKESFPLTVTSAQKNPTAFYLCASKWGHRRLAGAGELFFGEGSRLTVL.

The table lists this clonotype with many counts. V and J are TRBV30 and TRBJ1-1; D remains ambiguous. Trimming removed 5 bases from V and 2 bases from J, with 9 bases in between. This CDR3 has 12 amino acids. Germline V gives CDR1 GTSNPN, CDR2 SVGIG (reference sequence). Here the CDR3 reads CAWGLRNTEAFF. The CDR3 DNA is TGTGCCTGGGGCCTCAGAAACACTGAAGCTTTCTTT.

This clonotype showed up just a few times. V is TRBV10-3 and J is TRBJ2-5; 7 bases agree with TRBD2. The germline V gene has CDR1 ENHRY and CDR2 SYGVKD. This CDR3 comprises 13 residues. Trimming took 10 bases from V and 5 from J; bases not matched to a gene: 10. Here the CDR3 DNA reads TGTGCCACAGTGGCGGGGGTGGGGGAGACCCAGTACTTC. Protein: CATVAGVGETQYF.

This clonotype was observed at least ten times. CDR3 region: CASSWTSVGDEQFF. In DNA, the CDR3 is TGTGCCAGCAGTTGGACTAGCGTAGGCGATGAGCAGTTCTTC. The J gene is TRBJ2-1, the V gene TRBV2; 9 bases align to TRBD2. This CDR3 region has 14 residues. The V and J ends lost 5 bases and 8 bases, in that order; junction bases with no gene match: 7. CDR1 is SNHLY, CDR2 FYNNEI, per germline.

This clonotype was recorded many times. The chain recombines TRBV3-1 with TRBJ1-1; possible D gene TRBD1, 5 bases. The CDR3 contains 13 residues. V lost 5 bases to trimming and J lost 9 bases, with 16 bases between them. Germline CDR1 LGHDT, CDR2 YNNKEL (reference sequence). The CDR3 loop reads CASSTWEGLQAFF. The CDR3 bases are TGTGCCAGCAGCACCTGGGAGGGGCTGCAAGCTTTCTTT.

Only a few counts were recorded for this clonotype. CDR3 residues: CASSLQQGGNEKLFF. CDR3 nucleotides: TGTGCCAGCAGCTTACAACAGGGGGGCAATGAAAAACTGTTTTTT. The chain links TRBV7-2 to TRBJ1-4; 8 nucleotides agree with TRBD1. Germline V gene sequence: CDR1 SGHTA, CDR2 FQGNSA. This CDR3 spans 15 amino acids. Trimming at V came to 2 bases and at J to 5 bases, leaving 4 bases not matched to a gene.

Details on this clonotype: A read error may account for a junction end that differs from germline. The chain uses TRBV30 and TRBJ1-6; 7 bases are a match to TRBD1. The CDR3 is 13 residues long. Germline V gene data show CDR1 as GTSNPN and CDR2 as SVGIG (reference sequence). The CDR3: CAWAQGGNSALHF. The CDR3, as DNA: TGTGCCTGGGCCCAGGGGGGGAATTCAGCCCTCCACTTT.

This clonotype showed up many times. The V and J genes are TRBV18 and TRBJ2-7, with D perhaps matching TRBD1 (6 bases). The germline CDR1 and CDR2 sequences are KGHSH and LQKENI. Trimming shortened V by 5 bases and J by 2 bases, and 13 bases separated the two germline ends. CDR3 size: 14 residues. CDR3 DNA: TGTGCCAGCTCAGCGGACAGTCGAGCCTACGAGCAGTACTTC. This encodes CASSADSRAYEQYF. Filled out from reference TRBV18 and TRBJ2-7, the complete variable domain reads NAGVMQNPRHLVRRRGQEARLRCSPMKGHSHVYWYRQLPEEGLKFMVYLQKENIIDESGMPKERFSAEFPKEGPSILRIQQVVRGDSAAYFCASSADSRAYEQYFGPGTRLTVT.

This clonotype was recorded at least ten times. J is TRBJ2-1 and V is TRBV6-1; weak D call: TRBD2 (6 bases). The V gene lost 5 bases and the J gene lost 8 bases, with 16 bases spanning the gap. The V gene's germline CDR1 is MNHNS and CDR2 SASEGT. CDR3 length: 14 amino acids. The CDR3 sequence: CASSPLTGGDEQFF. CDR3 in DNA: TGTGCCAGCAGTCCCTTGACCGGAGGGGATGAGCAGTTCTTC.

This clonotype has only a few counts. The chain is built from TRBV5-6 and TRBJ2-5, with D perhaps matching TRBD1 (6 bases). Looked up from germline, CDR1 is SGHDT and CDR2 is YYEEEE. This CDR3 is built from 16 residues. V lost 5 bases and J 0 bases, leaving 17 bases between the germline ends. In nucleotides, the CDR3 is TGTGCCAGCAGTCGCTTACAGGGCAAGTACCAAGAGACCCAGTACTTC. Encoded protein: CASSRLQGKYQETQYF. The variable domain in full, completed from reference TRBV5-6 and TRBJ2-5, reads DAGVTQSPTHLIKTRGQQVTLRCSPKSGHDTVSWYQQALGQGPQFIFQYYEEEERQRGNFPDRFSGHQFPNYSSELNVNALLLGDSALYLCASSRLQGKYQETQYFGPGTRLLVL.

In regard to this clonotype: A much larger clone is a single base away; this may be a read error. The chain uses TRBV10-3 and TRBJ1-2; tentative D call: TRBD1 (5 bases). Trimming removed 5 bases at V and 5 bases at J, with 21 bases between. The CDR3 contains 16 residues. Per germline, CDR1 ENHRY and CDR2 SYGVKD. The CDR3 DNA reads as TGTGCCATCAGTTCCCCCGACAACCCTGGGGGTTATGGCTACACCTTC. Amino acids: CAISSPDNPGGYGYTF.